Sequencing of this T cell receptor (beta chain) was carried out in a study of cytomegalovirus exposure and HLA in healthy donors (dated by TCRdb to 2016 to 2017). Regarding the complete study: An earlier analysis of under 600 of the donors reported approximately 270 Gb of sequence data and 117 million unique TCR beta sequences from roughly 180 million T cells. An early release that covered about 600 HLA-typed donors contained approximately 300 gigabases of sequencing data and 85 million to 100 million unique TCR sequences. Of the roughly 420 genotyped donors, 81% were placed in the genetic ancestry cluster associated with self-reported Caucasian donors. The study aimed to test whether signatures of past pathogen exposure could be identified by cataloging public T cell receptors. The study profiled the T cell repertoires of more than 500 subjects by immunosequencing and related them to cytomegalovirus serostatus. A separate validation cohort of roughly 130 different subjects was used in addition to the approximately 670-subject first cohort. High-throughput TCR immunosequencing, statistical association of individual TCRs with disease status, and machine learning were combined to predict cytomegalovirus infection status. A later analysis re-analyzed previously published TCR beta repertoires from approximately 700 donors and added high-resolution HLA genotyping to study TCR occurrence patterns. In the later analysis, no new phenotypic data were used to find candidate immune exposures; instead, reliance was placed on TCR beta sequences and their occurrence across donors. In an earlier analysis of around 540 of the donors, high-throughput TCR beta sequencing was used to judge whether each TCR beta V gene segment behaved as functional or pseudogenic. Donor age, sex, ethnicity and CMV serostatus were collected together with the repertoire data. A later genetic analysis took genome-wide SNP genotypes for about three fifths of the roughly 670 donors and used that subset as a discovery cohort. Every discovery cohort repertoire had been produced on one sequencing platform. HLA typing included class I and class II loci at four-digit resolution. The number of typed donors differed by locus: about 620-640 for A, B, C, DRB1 and DQB1; approximately 520 for DQA1; 600 to 610 for DPA1; and some 470 for DPB1. Several DR-DQ haplotypes were handled as single units for association and clustering because linkage in the cohort was strong. On average, roughly 240,000 unique TCR beta nucleotide sequences were sequenced per donor among several hundred genotyped donors of the cohort, with 15% to 20% of those sequences being non-productive. Study-level results and caveats: The cohort was sequenced for TCR beta chains only, and without alpha or paired-chain data the features that could be detected were limited. A further reported finding was that TCR beta sequences accurately predicted the HLA-A and HLA-B alleles for most subjects in the first cohort. Because HLA typing was unavailable for some donors at each locus, only the typed subset was used in association tests. In an earlier analysis of roughly 500 of the donors, most TCR beta V segments appeared in productive rearrangements about 87% or about 30% of the time, broadly matching IMGT annotations. Compared with the roughly 700-donor mean, donors in an Asian-associated ancestry cluster had fewer N-insertions in productive TCRs, according to a later genetic analysis. Several of the top co-occurrence clusters appeared to be linked to parvovirus B19, influenza, CMV and Epstein-Barr virus, according to a later analysis. Immune exposure information for the cohort was limited to CMV serostatus. In a later analysis, most CMV-associated TCR beta chains were found to appear HLA-restricted, with HLA associations seemingly driven largely by CMV exposure. The presence/absence analyses assumed that sequencing depth was roughly uniform across donors, and that assumption may not be true. Because counts were too low, about 15 rarely observed V segments, including chromosome 9 orphons, were left out of the earlier analysis of 500 to 750 of the donors. In vitro tests confirmed that a few of the cytomegalovirus-associated TCR beta chains recognize cytomegalovirus antigens. According to the authors, the approach could potentially be generalized to other disease states and immunological phenotypes. Some IMGT-functional V segments, including TRBV6-2 and TRBV6-3, could not be distinguished by the 87-base-pair reads and were therefore excluded. Most TCR sequences were seen in very few donors, while some public TCRs were found in many individuals. When HLA alleles, especially DR and DQ, strongly co-occurred, TCR associations were difficult to assign to individual alleles. An association between a missense DCLRE1C variant and V-gene and J-gene trimming of TCR beta chains was found in a later genetic analysis and replicated in an independent cohort. In a later analysis, TCR association rates were found to vary across HLA loci, with the most associated TCRs seen for DRB1 alleles and the fewest for HLA-C alleles. A total of about 150 TCR beta chains were listed by the study as associated with cytomegalovirus. In a later analysis, HLA-associated TCR beta chains showed more clonal expansion and lower generation probabilities than non-associated chains that were equally common. A cluster of highly shared sequence variants was judged likely to be a technical artifact of the sequencing pipeline. The classifier was reported to diagnose cytomegalovirus status with high specificity and sensitivity in both the original and validation cohorts. Linkage disequilibrium might explain the correlated functional status among segregating V segments, but an unknown experimental factor could not be ruled out. Specific HLA alleles were associated with 15,000 to 20,000 TCR beta sequences at a false discovery rate of 0.05 in a later analysis.

Libraries were built with the immunoSEQ multiplex PCR assay. For the multiplex PCR, a mixture combining 60 forward primers for TCR Vbeta segments and 13 reverse primers for TCR Jbeta segments was used. The CDR3 region of rearranged TCR beta genes was amplified from genomic DNA with a multiplex PCR assay. On the Illumina HiSeq System, the amplified TCR beta libraries were sequenced as 87-base-pair reads. The paper's data handling went like this. A later analysis counted about 80 million unique TCR beta chains across the 640 or so repertoires, and 9 million to 14 million of these chains were shared by at least two donors. Raw reads were error-corrected and collapsed into unique sequences with a nearest-neighbor algorithm that merged closely related sequences to remove PCR and sequencing errors. CDR3 sequences were aligned to IMGT reference sequences to assign V, D and J gene segments. For a sequence to be retained, a match of at least six nucleotides to both a V gene segment and a J gene segment was required. A rearrangement counted as productive if the CDR3 had no stop codons and remained in frame with V and J, and every other rearrangement counted as non-productive. Following IMGT convention, CDR3 was defined as the stretch from the second conserved V-encoded cysteine up to the conserved J-encoded phenylalanine. The earlier analysis of roughly 590 of the donors excluded sequences that lacked an unambiguous match to a single V gene segment. An earlier analysis of some 610 of the donors called V segments functional above 56.7% productive rearrangements and segregating when the between-donor standard deviation exceeded 5%. To diagnose cytomegalovirus status from the catalog of TCR beta chain sequences, a statistical classification framework was built. A later analysis assigned V and J genes by comparing TCR nucleotide sequences with IMGT/GENE-DB human TR gene sequences. Using the TCRdist pipeline, a later analysis assigned CDR3 sequences along with most-parsimonious VDJ recombination scenarios. In a later analysis, each TCR beta chain was defined by its CDR3 amino acid sequence together with its V-gene family, and reads lacking a unique V-gene family were excluded. In a later analysis, 450 to 600 highly shared, low-generation-probability nucleotide sequences were removed to address suspected cross-contamination and a sequencing artifact. In a later analysis, a clonal expansion index was calculated for each public chain from normalized within-repertoire ranks of inferred template counts. Generation probabilities in a later analysis came from a VDJ recombination model fitted to out-of-frame rearrangements, and those results were checked against IGoR. Hypergeometric tests were used in a later analysis to score TCR-TCR, TCR-HLA and TCR-CMV co-occurrence, with a repertoire-size bias correction applied to the TCR pairs. A later analysis estimated false discovery rates by permuting HLA or CMV assignments 20 times. In a later analysis, co-occurring TCRs were grouped using DBSCAN, and TCRdist sequence similarity was added for clustering within HLA-allele-positive subsets. Repertoires with fewer than 30,000 or more than 120,000 public chains were left out of co-occurrence clustering, as were about 5 repertoires with anomalous nucleotide sharing. This immuneACCESS table, as held by TCRdb, lists in-frame sequences with V and J called but not all clones. Of the missing ones, under half trace to an unresolved V gene in checked studies; the others have no known cause. The V and J calls and the clone size are those of that table, but D and trimming were determined from the DNA. The sample contains over 75,000 clones, roughly nine tenths of them found a single time. About a tenth of the sample is in the top ten clones.

V and J are trimmed by 5 bases and 2 bases, and the gene matches miss 6 bases of the junction. As encoded in the germline V gene, CDR1 is MNHEY while CDR2 is SVGAGI. Spanning cysteine to phenylalanine, the CDR3 consists of 15 amino acids. Only the CDR3 DNA is retained, 45 bases long and in frame from the first base. This clone is a singleton in its sample. It lacks a known antigen. Within one base of it there is no much larger clone, and no base qualities were kept. The cohort was made up of roughly 670 healthy bone marrow donors. All cohort members were sampled while nominally healthy, although unrecorded immune exposures were likely present. The donor tested CMV seropositive and was one of the 289 seropositive cohort members. A peripheral blood sample was collected from each donor, and TCR beta sequencing was performed on peripheral blood mononuclear cells. The Qiagen DNeasy Blood Extraction Kit was used to extract genomic DNA from the blood cell samples.

The TCR comes from a man under 40 in good health and CMV-seropositive. The chain joins TRBV6-5 to TRBJ2-3; 8 bases in the middle match TRBD1. The specimen was PBMCs. The CDR3 protein is CASSGGTGDTDTQYF. The DNA reads as follows: TGTGCCAGCAGTGGCGGGACAGGAGACACAGATACGCAGTATTTT.